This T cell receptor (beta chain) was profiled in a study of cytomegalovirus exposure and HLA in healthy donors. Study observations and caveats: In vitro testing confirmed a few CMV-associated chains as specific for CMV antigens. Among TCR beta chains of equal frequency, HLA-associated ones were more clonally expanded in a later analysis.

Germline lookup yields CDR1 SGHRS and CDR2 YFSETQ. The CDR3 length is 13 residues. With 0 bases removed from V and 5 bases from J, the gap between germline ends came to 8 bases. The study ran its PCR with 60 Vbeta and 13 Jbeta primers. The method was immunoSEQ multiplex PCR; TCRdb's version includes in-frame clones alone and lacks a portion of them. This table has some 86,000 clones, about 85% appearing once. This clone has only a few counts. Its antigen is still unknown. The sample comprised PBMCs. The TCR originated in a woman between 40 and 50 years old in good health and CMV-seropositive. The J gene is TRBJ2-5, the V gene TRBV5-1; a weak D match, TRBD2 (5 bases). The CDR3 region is CASSLGGSETQYF. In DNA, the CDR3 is TGCGCCAGCAGCTTGGGAGGGTCGGAGACCCAGTACTTC.